The 17 T cell receptor beta chains given below trace back to one sample, sequenced in a study of T cell repertoires in cytomegalovirus infection. Antigen specificity for these receptors is unknown. TCRdb independently ran MiXCR on the reads; one entry per CDR3 protein. The data hold approximately 1,000,000 distinct CDR3 sequences, with approximately 31% observed a single time. This specimen was cultured CD8+ T cells from PBMCs, taken from culture after CMV antigen stimulation. These TCRs come from a human donor in good health (CMV status not recorded). Some clones in this sample may be carry-over from other donors' samples.

The chain couples TRBV6-1 to TRBJ1-1, with D hard to call. CDR1 is MNHNS and CDR2 is SASEGT in the germline V gene. There are 8 residues in the CDR3. V lost 8 bases and J 13 bases, leaving 8 bases between the germline ends. As DNA, the CDR3 is TGTGCCAGCTCGGGAGTTTTCTTT. Protein: CASSGVFF.

A remark on this clonotype: A much larger clonotype is one base distant, so this may be a read error. The genes are TRBV7-8 and TRBJ2-1, with TRBD2 identical over 7 bases. CDR3 length equals 14 residues. Germline lookup yields CDR1 SGHVS and CDR2 FQNEAQ. CDR3 amino acids: CVSSRLASYNEQFF. Here the CDR3 DNA reads TGTGTCAGCAGTAGACTAGCCTCCTACAATGAGCAGTTCTTC. The full variable domain, in which reference TRBV7-8 and TRBJ2-1 provide the parts outside the CDR3, is GAGVSQSPRYKVAKRGQDVALRCDPISGHVSLFWYQQALGQGPEFLTYFQNEAQLDKSGLPSDRFFAERPEGSVSTLKIQRTQQEDSAVYLCVSSRLASYNEQFFGPGTRLTVL.

As for this clonotype: The junction departs from germline at one end; a sequencing error may be responsible. The rearrangement links TRBV6-4 to TRBJ2-3; D might be TRBD2 (5 bases). The V gene's germline CDR1 is MRHNA and CDR2 SNTAGT. This CDR3 has 16 residues. The CDR3 loop is CASSDSILSSTETQYF. The CDR3 nucleotides are TGTGCCAGCAGTGACTCGATTCTGTCTAGCACAGAAACGCAGTATTTT.

This clonotype was seen a handful of times. The chain employs TRBV27 and TRBJ2-2; D not resolved. The CDR3 loop spans 13 amino acids. The V and J ends lost 2 bases and 7 bases respectively, with 8 bases between them. Per the germline V gene, CDR1 is MNHEY and CDR2 is SMNVEV (reference sequence). Here the CDR3 reads CASSLRASGELFF. CDR3 nucleotides: TGTGCCAGCAGTTTAAGGGCGAGCGGGGAGCTGTTTTTT.

This clonotype came up a few times. The chain employs TRBV27 and TRBJ1-3; D remains unclear. Per germline, CDR1 MNHEY and CDR2 SMNVEV (reference sequence). The germline V and J ends were trimmed by 4 bases and 4 bases, with 11 bases remaining between them. The CDR3 runs 14 residues. In DNA, the CDR3 is TGTGCCAGCAGTTCTTGGAAAACCGGAAACACCATATATTTT. This encodes CASSSWKTGNTIYF.

The genes are TRBV19 and TRBJ2-1; no reliable D call. With 6 bases removed from V and 0 bases from J, the gap between germline ends came to 12 bases. CDR1 and CDR2 (germline): LNHDA, SQIVND (reference sequence). This CDR3 spans 15 amino acids. The CDR3 DNA follows: TGTGCCAGTAGCTCCATTTCCAGCTCCTACAATGAGCAGTTCTTC. This gives the protein CASSSISSSYNEQFF.

To note about this clonotype: At one end, the junction sequence differs from germline, possibly due to a read error. The rearrangement links TRBV27 to TRBJ1-4, with D possibly being TRBD1 (5 bases). The CDR3 totals 14 residues. Per the germline V gene, CDR1 is MNHEY and CDR2 is SMNVEV (reference sequence). The CDR3 region is CANSLGGAVEKLFF. CDR3 DNA sequence: TGTGCCAACAGTTTAGGAGGGGCAGTAGAAAAACTGTTTTTT.

This clonotype was observed at least ten times. V gene TRBV7-6 combines with J gene TRBJ2-2; 8 bases line up with TRBD2. Germline loops: CDR1 SGHVS, CDR2 FNYEAQ. Germline trimming cut 5 bases from V and 4 bases from J; bases unmatched to any gene: 3. This CDR3 has 14 residues. The CDR3 DNA reads as TGTGCCAGCAGCCCGGGGGGGGTCACCGGGGAGCTGTTTTTT. As protein: CASSPGGVTGELFF.

In the case of this clonotype: A junction end diverges from the germline sequence, so it may reflect a read error. The chain links TRBV20-1 to TRBJ1-1, with TRBD1 matching over 9 bases. This CDR3 region has 15 residues. Germline CDR1 DFQATT, CDR2 SNEGSKA (reference sequence). CDR3 region: CSTRGQGPWDTEAFF. The CDR3 DNA is TGCAGTACTAGAGGACAGGGGCCTTGGGACACTGAAGCTTTCTTT.

J is TRBJ2-1 and V is TRBV2, with 9 bases that match TRBD1. CDR1 and CDR2 (germline): SNHLY, FYNNEI. V shed 6 bases and J 2 bases; nucleotides not matched to a gene: 8. The CDR3 runs 16 residues. CDR3 sequence reads: CASRGMGDRAYNEQFF. CDR3 in DNA: TGTGCCAGCAGGGGGATGGGGGACAGGGCCTACAATGAGCAGTTCTTC. Variable domain in full (rest from reference TRBV2 and TRBJ2-1): EPEVTQTPSHQVTQMGQEVILRCVPISNHLYFYWYRQILGQKVEFLVSFYNNEISEKSEIFDDQFSVERPDGSNFTLKIRSTKLEDSAMYFCASRGMGDRAYNEQFFGPGTRLTVL.

The table lists this clonotype with a count of one. The chain combines TRBV7-9 with TRBJ2-2, with 13 bases fitting TRBD2. This CDR3 comprises 17 residues. Germline V gene sequence: CDR1 SEHNR, CDR2 FQNEAQ (reference sequence). V was clipped by 4 bases and J by 3 bases; unmatched bases: 5. As DNA, the CDR3 is TGTGCCAGCAGCTGGACTAGCGGGGGATCGCACACCGGGGAGCTGTTTTTT. It codes for CASSWTSGGSHTGELFF.

This sequence joins TRBV10-1 and TRBJ1-1, with TRBD1 matching 8 bases. Germline CDR1 WNHNN, CDR2 SYGVQD (reference sequence). The CDR3 runs 14 residues. V gave up 3 bases and J gave up 5 bases; unmatched junction bases: 5. CDR3 DNA sequence: TGCGCCAGCAGTGACCGGACAGGGAGAACTGAAGCTTTCTTT. Translated: CASSDRTGRTEAFF.

The V gene is TRBV2, the J gene TRBJ2-2, with TRBD1 matching 9 bases. The CDR3 consists of 15 residues. The V segment lost 7 bases and the J segment 6 bases; nucleotides outside the gene matches: 9. Germline CDR1 is SNHLY and CDR2 is FYNNEI. The CDR3 DNA is TGTGCCAGCAAGGGACAGGGAGAGGTCGCCGGGGAGCTGTTTTTT. It specifies CASKGQGEVAGELFF.

The J gene is TRBJ1-1, the V gene TRBV20-1; TRBD1 matches 7 bases. The germline CDR1 and CDR2 sequences are DFQATT and SNEGSKA (reference sequence). The V gene end was trimmed by 5 bases and the J gene end by 0 bases; junction bases not matched to a gene: 12. There are 16 residues in the CDR3. Here the CDR3 DNA reads TGCAGTGCTTCACAGGTCAGGGGGTTCATGAACACTGAAGCTTTCTTT. Its protein product is CSASQVRGFMNTEAFF.

Notes on this clonotype: A much larger clone sits a single nucleotide away, making a read error possible. The chain combines TRBV7-9 with TRBJ2-1; 8 nucleotides match TRBD1. Germline lookup yields CDR1 SEHNR and CDR2 FQNEAQ (reference sequence). Trimming at V came to 6 bases and at J to 5 bases, leaving 0 bases not matched to a gene. There are 12 residues in the CDR3. The CDR3, as DNA: TGTGCCAGCAGGACAGGGGACAATGAGCAGTTCTTC. Amino acid sequence: CASRTGDNEQFF.

This clonotype was counted ten times or more. J is TRBJ1-6 and V is TRBV4-1; D gene uncertain. CDR3 length equals 18 residues. The germline gives CDR1 MGHRA, CDR2 YSYEKL. V dropped 2 bases and J dropped 0 bases, with 14 bases sitting between them. The CDR3 bases are TGCGCCAGCAGCCAAACGCCCCTTGGGAGCTCCTATAATTCACCCCTCCACTTT. It yields the protein CASSQTPLGSSYNSPLHF.

The chain employs TRBV5-1 and TRBJ1-1; D unresolved. Trimming shortened V by 2 bases and J by 11 bases, and 13 bases separated the two germline ends. CDR1 SGHRS and CDR2 YFSETQ come from the germline V gene. The CDR3 has 12 residues. The CDR3 reads CASSFKGRGAFF. The CDR3 DNA follows: TGCGCCAGCAGCTTTAAAGGAAGAGGGGCTTTCTTT.